These T cell receptor beta chains were read from a single sample in a study of cytomegalovirus exposure and HLA in healthy donors. Sequencing used immunoSEQ multiplex PCR; TCRdb keeps in-frame clones, though not all of them. This table holds over 200,000 clones, about nine tenths found once. Material for sequencing was PBMCs. Source of these receptors: a woman between 18 and 29 years old in good health and CMV-seropositive. Both conserved end residues are part of each CDR3. The D gene is left open where the match is weak. Size is stated for part of the rows, as once, few or many counts, or as a class when the clone is expanded.

-,-,TRBJ1-5,TRBV6-4,TGTGCCAGCAGTGTCGGTACAGAACACAAGGGGAATCAGCCCCAGCATTTT,CASSVGTEHKGNQPQHF
-,-,TRBJ1-4,TRBV5-6,TGTGCCAGCACCCTGGGGCGGGGGATACAAGAAAAACTGTTTTTT,CASTLGRGIQEKLFF
TRBD2,-,TRBJ2-5,TRBV18,TGTGCCAGCTCACCGCCGGGACTAGGAGGGACCCAGTACTTC,CASSPPGLGGTQYF
-,-,TRBJ2-1,TRBV29-1,TGCAGCGGGGAGGGGGGGGCCGCTAACAATGAGCAGTTCTTC,CSGEGGAANNEQFF
-,-,TRBJ2-5,TRBV7-9,TGTGCCAGCACCCAGGGGCCCCAAGAGACCCAGTACTTC,CASTQGPQETQYF
-,-,TRBJ2-1,TRBV10-1,TGCGCCAGCAGTGACGGTAACTACAATGAGCAGTTCTTC,CASSDGNYNEQFF
-,-,TRBJ1-2,TRBV28,TGTGCCAGTGGGGAGTACCGGGAAGGGGGCTACACCTTC,CASGEYREGGYTF
-,-,TRBJ2-1,TRBV10-3,TGTGCCATCAGTGAGTCCCCCGGGAGTCGGTACAATGAGCAGTTCTTC,CAISESPGSRYNEQFF
TRBD1,once,TRBJ1-3,TRBV2,TGTGCCAGCAGCGGACAGGGGGCTGGAAACACCATATATTTT,CASSGQGAGNTIYF
TRBD1,-,TRBJ2-7,TRBV11-2,TGTGCCAGCAGCTCAACGGCAGGGGGTAGGTCCTACGAGCAGTACTTC,CASSSTAGGRSYEQYF
TRBD2,-,TRBJ2-7,TRBV19,TGTGCCAGTAGTTCGCCCGGGACTAGCGTTGAGAAGCAGTACTTC,CASSSPGTSVEKQYF
-,once,TRBJ2-3,TRBV11-3,TGTGCCAGCAGCTTAACTGTTTTCGGGGGCACAGATACGCAGTATTTT,CASSLTVFGGTDTQYF
-,-,TRBJ2-5,TRBV27,TGTGCCAGCAGGCCCCATGCGGGTGCGGTTGAGACCCAGTACTTC,CASRPHAGAVETQYF
TRBD1,once,TRBJ1-5,TRBV27,TGTGCCAGCAGTCCTACCAGGACAGGGGGCAGTCAGCCCCAGCATTTT,CASSPTRTGGSQPQHF
-,-,TRBJ2-7,TRBV28,TGTGCCAGCAGTTCACCAGGGGCAAAAGTCTACGAGCAGTACTTC,CASSSPGAKVYEQYF
TRBD2,-,TRBJ2-3,TRBV30,TGTGCCTGTCCCCAAGGAGGTAGCGGGACAGATACGCAGTATTTT,CACPQGGSGTDTQYF
-,-,TRBJ2-1,TRBV19,TGTGCCAGTAGTATACAGAGGTACAATGAGCAGTTCTTC,CASSIQRYNEQFF
TRBD1,few,TRBJ2-3,TRBV6-1,TGTGCCAGCGTGGGACAGCCCACAGATACGCAGTATTTT,CASVGQPTDTQYF
-,once,TRBJ2-2,TRBV7-6,TGTGCCAGCAGCTGGGGAGCGAACACCGGGGAGCTGTTTTTT,CASSWGANTGELFF
TRBD1,-,TRBJ1-5,TRBV27,TGTGCCAGCAGTCGGAGACAGGGTTTTAATCAGCCCCAGCATTTT,CASSRRQGFNQPQHF
-,-,TRBJ2-1,TRBV11-2,TGTGCCAGCAGCCAAGTATGGGCTACCAATGAGCAGTTCTTC,CASSQVWATNEQFF
TRBD2,once,TRBJ2-3,TRBV5-1,TGCGCCAGCAGGTTCCCCGGGACTAGCGGGAGTGTCAGCACAGATACGCAGTATTTT,CASRFPGTSGSVSTDTQYF
TRBD1,-,TRBJ1-1,TRBV19,TGTGCCAGCACAGGGGGCGGGGATCGTGAAGGTGAAGCTTTCTTT,CASTGGGDREGEAFF
-,-,TRBJ2-7,TRBV6-5,TGTGCCAGCAGGCGCTCGACAGTTACCTACGAGCAGTACTTC,CASRRSTVTYEQYF
-,once,TRBJ2-7,TRBV5-1,TGCGCCAGCAGCTCCGGCGGGCCGGTCGAGCAGTACTTC,CASSSGGPVEQYF
TRBD1,-,TRBJ2-3,TRBV19,TGTGCCAGTAGTATCCACAGGGGGCGCACAGATACGCAGTATTTT,CASSIHRGRTDTQYF
TRBD2,-,TRBJ2-7,TRBV9,TGTGCCAGCAGCCTAGGACTAGCGGGATACCACGAGCAGTACTTC,CASSLGLAGYHEQYF
-,-,TRBJ2-7,TRBV29-1,TGCAGCGTTTTAGGAGGGTACAATTCGTACGAGCAGTACTTC,CSVLGGYNSYEQYF
-,-,TRBJ2-1,TRBV5-4,TGTGCCAGCAGCTTGGCCAATCGGGATTACTACAATGAGCAGTTCTTC,CASSLANRDYYNEQFF
TRBD2,-,TRBJ2-7,TRBV7-2,TGTGCCAGCAGCTTAAACCTAGCGGGAGATGAGTACGAGCAGTACTTC,CASSLNLAGDEYEQYF
TRBD1,-,TRBJ1-2,TRBV4-1,TGCGCCAGCAGCCAGACTCCGACAGGGGGAGGCTACACCTTC,CASSQTPTGGGYTF
TRBD1,once,TRBJ2-7,TRBV5-1,TGCGCCAGCAGCTTGGCCGGAGGGACAGGGATCGGGGAGCAGTACTTC,CASSLAGGTGIGEQYF
-,-,TRBJ2-7,TRBV4-2,TGTGCCAGCAGCCAAGAATGGCGCGGCTACGAGCAGTACTTC,CASSQEWRGYEQYF
-,-,TRBJ1-2,TRBV4-1,TGCGCCAGCAGCCAACCTGCTGGTAGGGGCGAGGGCTACACCTTC,CASSQPAGRGEGYTF
-,-,TRBJ2-1,TRBV28,TGTGCCAGCCGGGCCCCCCGAGGGTGGAGCAATGAGCAGTTCTTC,CASRAPRGWSNEQFF
-,-,TRBJ2-7,TRBV19,TGTGCCAGTAGTGCAGCTAGCGTCTACGAGCAGTACTTC,CASSAASVYEQYF
-,-,TRBJ2-6,TRBV27,TGTGCCAGCAGTTTGAGGGGTTCCTTCCGGGACAATCCGAGCTCTGGGGCCAACGTCCTGACTTTC,CASSLRGSFRDNPSSGANVLTF
-,-,TRBJ2-5,TRBV2,TGTGCCAGCAGTGAAACGACTAGTGGCCAAGAGACCCAGTACTTC,CASSETTSGQETQYF
TRBD2,-,TRBJ2-5,TRBV5-1,TGCGCCAGCAGCCGCGTAGCGGGAGTAGAGACCCAGTACTTC,CASSRVAGVETQYF
TRBD1,-,TRBJ1-2,TRBV5-1,TGCGCCAGCAGCTCCGGGACAGCGAGACCTTTCTATGGCTACACCTTC,CASSSGTARPFYGYTF
-,-,TRBJ1-3,TRBV7-9,TGTGCCAGCAGCCCGCACCCCAGGGATCGTGGAAACACCATATATTTT,CASSPHPRDRGNTIYF
-,-,TRBJ2-7,TRBV30,TGTGCCTGGAGTGTCGACGGACTGAGCTCCTACGAGCAGTACTTC,CAWSVDGLSSYEQYF
-,-,TRBJ1-2,TRBV19,TGTGCCAGTAGAACCAGGGGTGGGCATGGCTACACCTTC,CASRTRGGHGYTF
TRBD1,-,TRBJ1-1,TRBV28,TGTGCCAGCAGTTTATTTATGCGGGACAGGACGAACACTGAAGCTTTCTTT,CASSLFMRDRTNTEAFF
TRBD1,once,TRBJ1-2,TRBV7-9,TGTGCCAGCAGCTTGGGGGGCGTCGGACAGGCCTCTCGGAACTATGGCTACACCTTC,CASSLGGVGQASRNYGYTF
-,-,TRBJ1-5,TRBV7-8,TGTGCCAGCAGCTTGGCGATGATGCGGGTTAGCAATCAGCCCCAGCATTTT,CASSLAMMRVSNQPQHF
TRBD1,-,TRBJ1-1,TRBV29-1,TGCAGCGCTCTGGGACAGCTAAACACTGAAGCTTTCTTT,CSALGQLNTEAFF
TRBD2,once,TRBJ2-7,TRBV6-1,TGTGCCAGCAGAATAGGGCTAGCGGCTCCCTACGAGCAGTACTTC,CASRIGLAAPYEQYF
TRBD2,-,TRBJ2-7,TRBV4-1,TGCGCCAGCAGCCAAGAGGGTAGCGGGAGCGACGAGCAGTACTTC,CASSQEGSGSDEQYF
-,-,TRBJ2-1,TRBV27,TGTGCCAGCATAGCCTTATCACAGGGTGGCTTAAGTGGCAATGAGCAGTTCTTC,CASIALSQGGLSGNEQFF
TRBD2,-,TRBJ2-1,TRBV27,TGTGCCAGCACCCAAGGGTCGCTAGCGGGAGATGATGAGCAGTTCTTC,CASTQGSLAGDDEQFF
-,-,TRBJ2-3,TRBV29-1,TGCAGCGTTCTAAAATCAGGGGAGCTGGATACGCAGTATTTT,CSVLKSGELDTQYF
TRBD1,-,TRBJ1-2,TRBV6-4,TGTGCCAGCAGTGGGCTGGGACAGGGTTTCGGTGGCTACACCTTC,CASSGLGQGFGGYTF